This T cell receptor beta chain derives from a study of beta chain features in type 1 diabetes. Whole-study context: Age and gender were similar between patients and healthy donors, as were cell yields. Analysis included under 120,000,000 sorted cells drawn from all samples.

Sequenced material consisted of expressed TCRB transcripts (all of the isolated RNA was reverse transcribed). The assay was immunoSEQ multiplex PCR, and TCRdb's table has in-frame clones only and misses some. There are fewer than 550,000 clones in the sample; about an eighth occur only once, and about 0.045% lies in the top ten. The CDR3 is 14 residues long. V was pared by 6 bases and J by 4 bases, with 17 bases between. In germline, CDR1 is SQVTM, CDR2 ANQGSEA. To note about this clone: No antigen is known for it.

The study's findings and limits: It was among patients, rather than healthy donors, that naive, central memory and Treg TCRB repertoires appeared more similar.

This TCR derives from a woman between 18 and 29 years old in good health. The sample was naive CD4+ T cells from blood. The V call is TRBV29-1, the J call TRBJ2-3; weak D call: TRBD1 (5 bases). The CDR3 nucleotides read TGCAGCGTCGGCATGCAGGGTCGGTCAGATACGCAGTATTTT. Protein: CSVGMQGRSDTQYF.